A single sample is the source of the 12 T cell receptor beta chains below, sequenced in a study of CD8+CD57+ T cells in acquired aplastic anemia (dated by TCRdb to the late 2010s). The sample was run on an Illumina HiSeq 2000. Genomic DNA was used as template for profiling of TCR beta VDJ combinations and CDR3 sequences. TCRdb cleaned the public reads at Q25 with fastp, built clones with MiXCR and kept in-frame beta chains. Each CDR3 protein gets just one entry, which takes the most common genes and DNA from the rows behind it. The sample table holds fewer than 200,000 distinct CDR3 sequences, of which around 48% were seen once. Jointly, the top ten make up around 1% of the sample. Patients chosen for sequencing had shown expansion of CD8+CD57+ cells by flow cytometry. Sequencing was done on a sample of sorted CD4+, CD8+, or CD8+CD57+ T cells (not recorded which) from PBMCs. The origin of the receptors is a human donor with aplastic anemia.

The chain uses TRBV29-1 and TRBJ1-2; no definite D call. Trimming cost V 6 bases and J 8 bases, with 16 bases left between them. CDR1 SQVTM and CDR2 ANQGSEA come from the germline V gene. The CDR3 runs to 12 residues. The CDR3 protein is CSVAASHTGYTF. The CDR3 DNA sequence: TGCAGCGTCGCTGCAAGCCATACCGGCTACACCTTC. The whole variable domain, remainder taken from reference TRBV29-1 and TRBJ1-2, is SAVISQKPSRDICQRGTSLTIQCQVDSQVTMMFWYRQQPGQSLTLIATANQGSEATYESGFVIDKFPISRPNLTFSTLTVSNMSPEDSSIYLCSVAASHTGYTFGSGTRLTVV.

CDR3 bases: TGTGCCAGCAGCGTCAACAGCGGGGGTAACCAAGAGACCCAGTACTTC. It is translated as CASSVNSGGNQETQYF. The chain links TRBV7-2 to TRBJ2-5; 8 bases align to TRBD2. Per germline, CDR1 SGHTA and CDR2 FQGNSA. The CDR3 loop spans 16 amino acids. V gave up 5 bases and J gave up 0 bases; unmatched junction bases: 8.

In this sample, this clonotype turned up many times. V is TRBV20-1 and J is TRBJ2-1; TRBD1 agrees at 9 bases. Germline V gene data show CDR1 as DFQATT and CDR2 as SNEGSKA (reference sequence). The CDR3 is 15 residues long. After removal of 2 bases from V and 8 bases from J, the junction contained 10 bases not matched to a gene. DNA for the CDR3: TGCAGTGCTAGAATTACAGGGGGCCTAGGAGATGAGCAGTTCTTC. Amino acid sequence: CSARITGGLGDEQFF.

This clonotype was observed at least ten times. The chain combines TRBV6-5 with TRBJ1-1; 7 nucleotides line up with TRBD1. The trim removed 7 bases at V and 11 bases at J, leaving 7 bases unmatched. The CDR3 is made up of 11 amino acids. Germline V gene data show CDR1 as MNHEY and CDR2 as SVGAGI. CDR3 amino acids: CASIRGGSAFF. The CDR3 nucleotides read TGTGCCAGCATTCGAGGGGGCTCGGCTTTCTTT.

This clonotype was counted at least ten times. The chain recombines TRBV7-3 with TRBJ1-4; D possibly corresponds to TRBD1 (5 bases). Trimming removed 0 bases from V and 3 bases from J, with 8 bases in between. CDR3 length equals 15 residues. CDR1 SGHTA and CDR2 FQGTGA come from the germline V gene. The CDR3 nucleotides read TGTGCCAGCAGCTTAACGAGGGGCTCTAATGAAAAACTGTTTTTT. Translated, it gives CASSLTRGSNEKLFF.

Worth noting for this clonotype: It may be a read error: a sequence one base away is much more abundant. The V and J genes are TRBV11-2 and TRBJ2-3, with a possible D match to TRBD2 (5 bases). Germline V lookup: CDR1 SGHAT, CDR2 FQNNGV. CDR3 length equals 18 residues. CDR3 in DNA: TGTGCCAGCGGCTTAGTACCGGCTCGGGGTATGGAAGAAGATACGCAGTATTTT. Its protein product is CASGLVPARGMEEDTQYF.

In its sample, this clonotype was seen many times. The V and J genes are TRBV11-1 and TRBJ1-2; TRBD1 is a possible D gene (5 bases). Trimming cost V 1 base and J 2 bases, with 17 bases left between them. The germline V gene encodes CDR1 SGHAT and CDR2 FQDESV (reference sequence). CDR3 length: 17 amino acids. This CDR3 reads CASSLEDGGVWNYGYTF. DNA for the CDR3: TGTGCCAGCAGCTTAGAAGACGGAGGGGTTTGGAACTATGGCTACACCTTC.

This chain connects TRBV15 to TRBJ2-7, with 12 bases fitting TRBD1. The CDR3 consists of 16 residues. The germline V gene has CDR1 LNHNV and CDR2 YYDKDF (reference sequence). The V segment lost 5 bases and the J segment 9 bases; nucleotides outside the gene matches: 14. The CDR3 spells CATSPSGGQGARGQYF. CDR3 bases: TGTGCCACCAGCCCAAGTGGGGGACAGGGGGCCCGGGGGCAGTACTTC. The whole variable domain, remainder taken from reference TRBV15 and TRBJ2-7, is DAMVIQNPRYQVTQFGKPVTLSCSQTLNHNVMYWYQQKSSQAPKLLFHYYDKDFNNEADTPDNFQSRRPNTSFCFLDIRSPGLGDTAMYLCATSPSGGQGARGQYFGPGTRLTVT.

The chain recombines TRBV10-3 with TRBJ2-5; tentative D call: TRBD2 (6 bases). From germline, CDR1 is ENHRY and CDR2 SYGVKD. CDR3 length equals 14 residues. V lost 6 bases and J lost 4, with 15 bases in between. The CDR3 nucleotides are TGTGCCATCAGCCCCCTTAGCGGCGCAGAGACCCAGTACTTC. It yields the protein CAISPLSGAETQYF.

The chain has TRBV7-2 and TRBJ1-2; D remains ambiguous. The CDR3 extends over 13 amino acids. Trimming took off 7 bases at V and 7 bases at J, with 16 bases between the two ends. Per germline, CDR1 SGHTA and CDR2 FQGNSA. The CDR3 here is CASNPMGSVGYTF. CDR3 sequence (DNA): TGTGCCAGCAACCCGATGGGATCGGTTGGCTACACCTTC.

The gene calls are TRBV29-1 and TRBJ1-1, with TRBD1 matching over 9 bases. V lost 3 bases and J lost 2; bases outside the gene matches: 7. The CDR3 runs 15 residues. Germline V gene sequence: CDR1 SQVTM, CDR2 ANQGSEA. The CDR3 sequence is CSVDEDRGINTEAFF. CDR3 nucleotides: TGCAGCGTTGACGAGGACAGGGGTATAAACACTGAAGCTTTCTTT.

CDR3 loop: CASSLQLDTGELFF. As DNA, the CDR3 is TGCGCCAGCAGTCTCCAGTTGGACACCGGGGAGCTGTTTTTT. This rearrangement joins TRBV10-2 to TRBJ2-2; D not resolved. In germline, CDR1 is WSHSY, CDR2 SAAADI. V dropped 5 bases and J dropped 3 bases, with 10 bases sitting between them. This CDR3 comprises 14 residues.